This T cell receptor (beta chain) was found in a study of cytomegalovirus exposure and HLA in healthy donors. The sample holds a few counts of this clone. What it binds is not known. Primers included in the PCR were 60 Vbeta and 13 Jbeta primers. Libraries were prepared by immunoSEQ multiplex PCR; TCRdb keeps only in-frame clonotypes and omits some of them. The sample records 84,000 or so clones, more than 60% being singletons. Notes on the study in general: In an earlier analysis, about 87% or about 30%: the productive usage of most TCR beta V segments.

This sequence originates from a human donor in good health. The sample comprised PBMCs.

In DNA, the CDR3 is TGCGCCAGCAGCCAGGGGACTGCCGCCTACGAGCAGTACTTC. It translates to CASSQGTAAYEQYF. V usage is TRBV4-3 and J usage is TRBJ2-7; D might be TRBD2 (6 bases). CDR1 and CDR2 (germline): LGHNA, YSLEER. The CDR3 spans 14 residues. V was trimmed by 3 bases and J by 2 bases, leaving 11 bases between them.